These 28 T cell receptor beta chains were all obtained from the same sample, sequenced in a study of blood T cell repertoires in COVID-19. Clones were read by immunoSEQ multiplex PCR, and TCRdb kept only the in-frame ones, dropping some. This table holds under 200,000 clones, about 84% found once. Sequences were obtained from peripheral blood. All receptors derive from a woman aged 25 to 39 with acute or convalescent COVID-19.

The chain couples TRBV7-8 to TRBJ1-6, with TRBD1 matching 8 bases. Trimming cost V 0 bases and J 13 bases; bases outside gene matches: 14. Germline-derived CDR1 and CDR2 are SGHVS and FQNEAQ. The CDR3 extends over 17 amino acids. Here the CDR3 reads CASSLAVLGQGSTPLHF. DNA of the CDR3: TGTGCCAGCAGCTTAGCGGTCCTTGGACAGGGTTCTACCCCCCTCCACTTT.

This clone has only a few counts. The gene calls are TRBV7-8 and TRBJ2-1, with a tentative D call TRBD1 (5 bases). Trimming shortened V by 2 bases and J by 7 bases, and 12 bases separated the two germline ends. The CDR3 is made up of 14 amino acids. Germline values: CDR1 SGHVS, CDR2 FQNEAQ. The CDR3 DNA reads as TGTGCCAGCAGCTTAAACAGGTTCGGGAATGAGCAGTTCTTC. Translated, it gives CASSLNRFGNEQFF. Supplemented by reference TRBV7-8 and TRBJ2-1, the full variable domain reads GAGVSQSPRYKVAKRGQDVALRCDPISGHVSLFWYQQALGQGPEFLTYFQNEAQLDKSGLPSDRFFAERPEGSVSTLKIQRTQQEDSAVYLCASSLNRFGNEQFFGPGTRLTVL.

The chain joins TRBV10-3 to TRBJ1-1; D is possibly TRBD1 (5 bases). The CDR3 is 13 residues long. Trimming removed 8 bases at V and 3 bases at J, with 13 bases between. From germline, CDR1 is ENHRY and CDR2 SYGVKD. CDR3 in amino acids: CAIVGGSDTEAFF. In DNA, the CDR3 is TGTGCCATCGTGGGGGGATCGGACACTGAAGCTTTCTTT.

The CDR3 DNA is TGTGCCAGCAGCCAAGGCGGGGGCCACACCGAGCAGTACTTC. Its protein is CASSQGGGHTEQYF. The V gene is TRBV3-1 (or the pseudogene TRBV3-2), the J gene TRBJ2-7, with D possibly TRBD2 on 7 matching bases. Germline V gives CDR1 LGHDT, CDR2 YNNKEL (reference sequence). CDR3 length equals 14 residues. V lost 1 base and J 6 bases, leaving 13 bases between the germline ends.

In its sample, this clone was seen a few times. The CDR3 DNA sequence: TGTGCCAGCAGTTACTCAGGTGGACTGGGTAAAGAGACCCAGTACTTC. Amino acids: CASSYSGGLGKETQYF. This chain connects TRBV6-2 or TRBV6-3 to TRBJ2-5, with a weak D call TRBD2 (5 bases). The length of the CDR3 is 16 residues. CDR1 and CDR2 from the germline V gene are MNHEY and SVGEGT. V was clipped by 0 bases and J by 3 bases, with 14 bases between them.

The genes are TRBV5-1 and TRBJ1-5, with TRBD1 as a possible D gene (6 bases). V dropped 2 bases and J dropped 9 bases, with 12 bases sitting between them. Germline loops: CDR1 SGHRS, CDR2 YFSETQ. The CDR3 totals 13 residues. This CDR3 reads CASSLGGGGPQHF. As DNA, the CDR3 is TGCGCCAGCAGCTTAGGGGGGGGAGGGCCCCAGCATTTT.

This chain connects TRBV28 to TRBJ2-5; 12 bases are shared with TRBD2. V was clipped by 5 bases and J by 10 bases; unmatched bases: 8. Per germline, CDR1 MDHEN and CDR2 SYDVKM. The CDR3 sequence is 14 residues long. CDR3 bases: TGTGCCAGCAGTGCGACTAGCGGGAGAGGGATCCAGTACTTC. Its protein is CASSATSGRGIQYF.

V usage is TRBV6-1 and J usage is TRBJ2-1; the match to TRBD1 covers 8 bases. Germline V lookup: CDR1 MNHNS, CDR2 SASEGT. V shed 1 base and J 14 bases; nucleotides not matched to a gene: 7. The CDR3 is made up of 13 amino acids. The CDR3 loop is CASSEVGKQGEFF. The CDR3 nucleotides read TGTGCCAGCAGTGAAGTCGGGAAACAGGGGGAGTTCTTC.

This chain links TRBV5-1 with TRBJ1-3, with D maybe TRBD1 (6 bases). V was shortened by 4 bases and J by 0 bases, with 17 bases between the two germline ends. Germline lookup yields CDR1 SGHRS and CDR2 YFSETQ. The CDR3 totals 17 residues. This CDR3 is CASSPSGGATSGNTIYF. CDR3 bases: TGCGCCAGCAGCCCGTCCGGGGGGGCCACCTCTGGAAACACCATATATTTT. Full variable domain (outside the CDR3, taken from reference TRBV5-1 and TRBJ1-3): KAGVTQTPRYLIKTRGQQVTLSCSPISGHRSVSWYQQTPGQGLQFLFEYFSETQRNKGNFPGRFSGRQFSNSRSEMNVSTLELGDSALYLCASSPSGGATSGNTIYFGEGSWLTVV.

The rearrangement uses TRBV5-1 and TRBJ1-2; unclear D gene. The CDR3 runs 15 residues. Germline V gene lookup returns CDR1 SGHRS and CDR2 YFSETQ. The V end lost 0 bases, the J end lost 2 bases, and 11 bases lay between the germline ends. The CDR3 protein is CASSLGAAGNYGYTF. The CDR3 nucleotides read TGCGCCAGCAGCTTGGGGGCAGCAGGAAACTATGGCTACACCTTC.

The gene calls are TRBV4-1 and TRBJ2-3; tentative D call: TRBD2 (6 bases). CDR1 MGHRA and CDR2 YSYEKL come from the germline V gene. The V end was cut by 0 bases, the J end by 2 bases, with 9 bases between. The CDR3 is made up of 15 amino acids. CDR3 nucleotides: TGCGCCAGCAGCCAAGATCGGCGGGACACAGATACGCAGTATTTT. Translated, it gives CASSQDRRDTDTQYF.

The chain combines TRBV19 with TRBJ2-2; D unresolved. The CDR3 has 15 amino acids. In germline, CDR1 is LNHDA, CDR2 SQIVND (reference sequence). V lost 3 bases and J 4 bases, leaving 12 bases between the germline ends. The CDR3 nucleotides are TGTGCCAGTAGTATTTCCCCTCTGTCCACCGGGGAGCTGTTTTTT. Amino acids: CASSISPLSTGELFF.

This clone was observed a few times. The rearrangement joins TRBV7-9 to TRBJ2-7, with 7 positions matching TRBD2. There are 13 residues in the CDR3. The V gene's germline CDR1 is SEHNR and CDR2 FQNEAQ (reference sequence). The V segment lost 11 bases and the J segment 2 bases; nucleotides outside the gene matches: 9. The CDR3 nucleotides read TGTGCCGTCGCCCCGGCGGGGGCCTACGAGCAGTACTTC. It translates to CAVAPAGAYEQYF. Full variable domain (rest looked up from reference TRBV7-9 and TRBJ2-7): DTGVSQNPRHKITKRGQNVTFRCDPISEHNRLYWYRQTLGQGPEFLTYFQNEAQLEKSRLLSDRFSAERPKGSFSTLEIQRTEQGDSAMYLCAVAPAGAYEQYFGPGTRLTVT.

Here the CDR3 DNA reads TGTGCCTGGAGTACAGGGGGCTCGGAGACCCAGTACTTC. Its protein product is CAWSTGGSETQYF. The chain couples TRBV30 to TRBJ2-5; 9 nucleotides line up with TRBD1. The CDR3 is 13 amino acids. With 2 bases clipped from V and 5 bases from J, the junction kept 3 bases outside the gene matches. Germline V gene data show CDR1 as GTSNPN and CDR2 as SVGIG (reference sequence).

This chain connects TRBV5-4 to TRBJ2-1; D uncertain. The CDR3 consists of 16 residues. Between the trimmed V and J ends, which lost 4 bases and 5 bases, there was a span of 19 bases. Looked up from germline, CDR1 is SGHNT and CDR2 is YYREEE (reference sequence). CDR3 in DNA: TGTGCCAGCAGCGCAACTTCAGCCACGCTAGACAATGAGCAGTTCTTC. This translates into CASSATSATLDNEQFF. Full variable domain (rest looked up from reference TRBV5-4 and TRBJ2-1): ETGVTQSPTHLIKTRGQQVTLRCSSQSGHNTVSWYQQALGQGPQFIFQYYREEENGRGNFPPRFSGLQFPNYSSELNVNALELDDSALYLCASSATSATLDNEQFFGPGTRLTVL.

This chain uses TRBV5-5 with TRBJ1-1; 7 nucleotides match TRBD1. This CDR3 region has 14 residues. Per germline, CDR1 SGHKS and CDR2 YYEKEE (reference sequence). The J segment lost 4 bases and the V segment lost 4 bases, leaving 7 bases of the junction unmatched. The CDR3 spells CASSPRDRATEAFF. The CDR3 nucleotides read TGTGCCAGCAGCCCCCGAGACAGGGCCACTGAAGCTTTCTTT.

V gene TRBV10-3 combines with J gene TRBJ1-2; 8 nucleotides agree with TRBD1. Germline loops: CDR1 ENHRY, CDR2 SYGVKD. After removal of 3 bases from V and 4 bases from J, the junction contained 4 bases not matched to a gene. This CDR3 is built from 14 residues. CDR3 in amino acids: CAISDRGQSYGYTF. The DNA for the CDR3 is TGTGCCATCAGTGACAGGGGGCAGAGCTATGGCTACACCTTC.

This chain connects TRBV3-1 (or the pseudogene TRBV3-2) to TRBJ2-3; 7 bases fit TRBD2. Germline values: CDR1 LGHDT, CDR2 YNNKEL (reference sequence). CDR3 length equals 17 residues. The ends lost 0 bases at V and 2 bases at J; junction bases unmatched: 8. The CDR3 bases are TGTGCCAGCAGCCAAGATAGGCGGGACTACCACACAGATACGCAGTATTTT. It translates to CASSQDRRDYHTDTQYF.

V gene TRBV9 combines with J gene TRBJ2-2; D is possibly TRBD2 (5 bases). V dropped 0 bases and J dropped 2 bases, with 11 bases sitting between them. The CDR3 covers 16 residues. The germline V gene encodes CDR1 SGDLS and CDR2 YYNGEE. The CDR3 sequence is CASSVGLAINTGELFF. CDR3 DNA: TGTGCCAGCAGCGTAGGGCTAGCAATAAACACCGGGGAGCTGTTTTTT.

V and J are TRBV5-6 and TRBJ1-1; maybe TRBD1 (6 bases). Deletions cut 6 bases from V and 4 bases from J, with 10 bases between. The CDR3 covers 12 residues. Germline V gene data show CDR1 as SGHDT and CDR2 as YYEEEE. The CDR3 DNA sequence: TGTGCCAGCACCGGACAGACCACTGAAGCTTTCTTT. This codes for CASTGQTTEAFF.

In the case of this clone: Other DNA sequences in the sample encode the same CDR3. V is TRBV11-2 and J is TRBJ1-5; D is undetermined. Trimming removed 5 bases from V and 6 bases from J, with 14 bases in between. Germline CDR1 SGHAT, CDR2 FQNNGV. The CDR3 totals 14 residues. The CDR3: CASSLGGSGQPQHF. In nucleotides, the CDR3 is TGTGCCAGCAGCCTGGGAGGTTCGGGTCAGCCCCAGCATTTT.

The chain's CDR3 is CASSLRSGTSSGNTIYF. For the CDR3, the DNA is TGTGCCAGCAGCTTAAGGTCAGGCACTAGCTCTGGAAACACCATATATTTT. The V call is TRBV7-2, the J call TRBJ1-3; the D is unclear. Trimming removed 2 bases from V and 0 bases from J, with 14 bases in between. The CDR3 totals 17 residues. The germline CDR1 and CDR2 sequences are SGHTA and FQGNSA. Full variable domain (outside the CDR3, taken from reference TRBV7-2 and TRBJ1-3): GAGVSQSPSNKVTEKGKDVELRCDPISGHTALYWYRQSLGQGLEFLIYFQGNSAPDKSGLPSDRFSAERTGGSVSTLTIQRTQQEDSAVYLCASSLRSGTSSGNTIYFGEGSWLTVV.

This chain joins TRBV12-3 or TRBV12-4 and TRBJ1-4; D not certain. CDR3 length equals 13 residues. Trimming cost V 3 bases and J 3 bases, with 5 bases left between them. CDR3 bases: TGTGCCAGCAGTTTCAGTTCTAATGAAAAACTGTTTTTT. This encodes CASSFSSNEKLFF.

The chain employs TRBV15 and TRBJ2-2; D ambiguous. The CDR3 spans 11 residues. Germline assignment: CDR1 LNHNV and CDR2 YYDKDF (reference sequence). The V end lost 8 bases, the J end lost 5 bases, and 6 bases lay between the germline ends. CDR3 residues: CATLSTGELFF. CDR3 DNA sequence: TGTGCCACCCTAAGTACCGGGGAGCTGTTTTTT.

The chain is built from TRBV4-3 and TRBJ2-1; 8 bases match TRBD2. This CDR3 has 15 residues. Germline CDR1 is LGHNA and CDR2 is YSLEER. Trimming cost V 4 bases and J 3 bases; bases outside gene matches: 5. The CDR3 sequence: CASSPERGIYNEQFF. CDR3 nucleotides: TGCGCCAGCAGCCCCGAGCGGGGGATCTACAATGAGCAGTTCTTC.

The rearrangement joins TRBV9 to TRBJ1-2; TRBD1 might be the D (6 bases). V was cut by 3 bases and J by 2 bases, with 14 bases left in between. The germline V gene encodes CDR1 SGDLS and CDR2 YYNGEE. This CDR3 region has 15 residues. CDR3 protein: CASSEGDGVNYGYTF. CDR3 DNA sequence: TGTGCCAGCAGCGAGGGGGACGGTGTCAACTATGGCTACACCTTC.

The chain recombines TRBV9 with TRBJ2-5; 9 positions agree with TRBD1. Trimming cost V 4 bases and J 4 bases; bases outside gene matches: 5. From germline, CDR1 is SGDLS and CDR2 YYNGEE. This CDR3 is 14 amino acids long. The CDR3 DNA reads as TGTGCCAGCAGCCCCACAGGGGGCGCAGAGACCCAGTACTTC. Residues: CASSPTGGAETQYF.

This rearrangement joins TRBV7-9 to TRBJ1-4; tentative D call: TRBD1 (6 bases). Germline V gene sequence: CDR1 SEHNR, CDR2 FQNEAQ (reference sequence). V was cut by 5 bases and J by 4 bases, with 17 bases left in between. CDR3 length: 16 residues. CDR3 sequence reads: CASSPSGQQGNEKLFF. The CDR3 region has the DNA TGTGCCAGCAGCCCCTCCGGACAACAGGGTAATGAAAAACTGTTTTTT. Complete variable domain (other parts from reference TRBV7-9 and TRBJ1-4): DTGVSQNPRHKITKRGQNVTFRCDPISEHNRLYWYRQTLGQGPEFLTYFQNEAQLEKSRLLSDRFSAERPKGSFSTLEIQRTEQGDSAMYLCASSPSGQQGNEKLFFGSGTQLSVL.